Shown below are 24 T cell receptor beta chains from a single sample sequenced in a study of identical twins. From the 5' RACE reads, TCRdb called clonotypes with MiXCR, one entry per CDR3 protein. The repertoire holds approximately 280,000 distinct CDR3 sequences, with 8% to 9% as singletons. The same sample was also studied in work on yellow fever vaccine responses in identical twins.

Source material: memory (CD45RO+) T cells sorted from blood. The receptors derive from a woman younger than 35 in good health.

This clonotype was detected ten times or more. The chain recombines TRBV12-3 or TRBV12-4 with TRBJ1-3, with a tentative D call TRBD1 (5 bases). The V end lost 1 base, the J end lost 1 base, and 8 bases lay between the germline ends. The CDR3 runs to 15 residues. CDR3 region: CASSLDRQSGNTIYF. Written as DNA, the CDR3 is TGTGCCAGCAGTTTAGACAGACAGTCTGGAAACACCATATATTTT.

This clonotype was counted between two and nine times. This sequence joins TRBV24-1 and TRBJ2-2; D uncertain. The CDR3 is 12 residues long. Trimming stripped 6 bases from V and 7 bases from J, with 8 bases between. CDR1 and CDR2 from the germline V gene are KGHDR and SFDVKD. This CDR3 is CATSKGHGELFF. The CDR3 coding sequence is TGTGCCACCAGTAAGGGTCACGGGGAGCTGTTTTTT.

This clonotype was recorded many times. This chain uses TRBV7-4 with TRBJ2-7; D is undetermined. V shed 4 bases and J shed 4 bases, with 8 bases lying between them. CDR1 is SGHVT, CDR2 SQSDAQ, per germline. The CDR3 is 12 amino acids. CDR3 residues: CASSSSDYEQYF. The CDR3 nucleotides are TGTGCCAGCAGCTCGTCAGATTACGAGCAGTACTTC.

The sample holds many counts of this clonotype. The rearrangement uses TRBV4-1 and TRBJ2-3, with D possibly matching TRBD2 (5 bases). Deletions cut 0 bases from V and 4 bases from J, with 11 bases between. The CDR3 length is 15 residues. CDR1 is MGHRA, CDR2 YSYEKL, per germline. DNA for the CDR3: TGCGCCAGCAGCCAAGATCAAAGCGGAGCAGATACGCAGTATTTT. Encoded protein: CASSQDQSGADTQYF.

This clonotype was seen many times. The V gene is TRBV27, the J gene TRBJ1-4; D call uncertain. CDR1 is MNHEY, CDR2 SMNVEV, per germline (reference sequence). Trimming removed 7 bases at V and 8 bases at J, with 17 bases between. The CDR3 length is 14 residues. The chain's CDR3 is CASKFRSREEKLFF. CDR3 DNA sequence: TGTGCCAGCAAATTCCGCAGCCGAGAGGAAAAACTGTTTTTT.

This clonotype was observed a few times. This sequence joins TRBV19 and TRBJ2-1; unclear D gene. CDR1 is LNHDA, CDR2 SQIVND, per germline (reference sequence). V lost 2 bases to trimming and J lost 7 bases, with 3 bases between them. This CDR3 region has 11 residues. CDR3 region: CASSIRNEQFF. The CDR3 nucleotides are TGTGCCAGTAGTATAAGAAATGAGCAGTTCTTC. Full variable domain (outside the CDR3, taken from reference TRBV19 and TRBJ2-1): DGGITQSPKYLFRKEGQNVTLSCEQNLNHDAMYWYRQDPGQGLRLIYYSQIVNDFQKGDIAEGYSVSREKKESFPLTVTSAQKNPTAFYLCASSIRNEQFFGPGTRLTVL.

This sequence joins TRBV12-3 or TRBV12-4 and TRBJ2-1, with 10 bases identical to TRBD2. Trimming cost V 5 bases and J 7 bases; bases outside gene matches: 8. This CDR3 contains 15 residues. This CDR3 reads CASSDSGGGRNEQFF. Written as DNA, the CDR3 is TGTGCCAGCAGTGACAGCGGGGGGGGTAGGAATGAGCAGTTCTTC.

Only a few counts were recorded for this clonotype. CDR3 loop: CASSYRRVAGANVLTF. DNA for the CDR3: TGTGCCAGCAGTTACCGCAGGGTCGCTGGGGCCAACGTCCTGACTTTC. V usage is TRBV6-2 or TRBV6-3 and J usage is TRBJ2-6; D possibly corresponds to TRBD1 (5 bases). The CDR3 extends over 16 amino acids. Trimming removed 2 bases at V and 2 bases at J, with 10 bases between. CDR1 is MNHEY and CDR2 is SVGEGT in the germline V gene.

This clonotype occurred many times. The rearrangement links TRBV29-1 to TRBJ1-1; D may be TRBD1 (5 bases). Germline loops: CDR1 SQVTM, CDR2 ANQGSEA. This CDR3 region has 15 residues. Trimming removed 0 bases at V and 6 bases at J, with 17 bases between. The CDR3 nucleotides read TGCAGCGTTGAAGATAGTGGGCAGGGTTTCTCTGAAGCTTTCTTT. This translates into CSVEDSGQGFSEAFF. The full variable domain, its missing parts supplied by reference TRBV29-1 and TRBJ1-1, is SAVISQKPSRDICQRGTSLTIQCQVDSQVTMMFWYRQQPGQSLTLIATANQGSEATYESGFVIDKFPISRPNLTFSTLTVSNMSPEDSSIYLCSVEDSGQGFSEAFFGQGTRLTVV.

The chain links TRBV15 to TRBJ1-4, with a possible D match to TRBD1 (5 bases). V was cut by 2 bases and J by 7 bases, with 11 bases left in between. The germline V gene encodes CDR1 LNHNV and CDR2 YYDKDF (reference sequence). The CDR3 length is 14 residues. As DNA, the CDR3 is TGTGCCACCAGCAGATTGGGGCAGCTTGAAAAACTGTTTTTT. Translation gives CATSRLGQLEKLFF.

Many counts were recorded for this clonotype. The rearrangement joins TRBV27 to TRBJ1-6; perhaps TRBD1 as D (5 bases). Germline CDR1 is MNHEY and CDR2 is SMNVEV (reference sequence). Trimming took 8 bases from V and 6 from J, leaving 14 bases between them. The CDR3 totals 14 residues. The CDR3 DNA reads TGTGCCAGCTCCCCGGGGCAGATTAATTCACCCCTCCACTTT. This encodes CASSPGQINSPLHF.

This clonotype was counted many times. The chain uses TRBV6-4 and TRBJ2-7, with 7 bases aligning to TRBD1. V lost 5 bases and J lost 1; bases outside the gene matches: 5. CDR1 is MRHNA, CDR2 SNTAGT, per germline. The CDR3 length is 14 residues. The CDR3 nucleotides read TGTGCCAGCAGTTGGCGACAGGGATCCTACGAGCAGTACGTC. It specifies CASSWRQGSYEQYV.

This chain uses TRBV6-1 with TRBJ1-2; 12 bases are shared with TRBD1. With V trimmed by 5 bases and J by 8 bases, 9 bases remained unmatched. CDR3 length equals 15 residues. CDR1 is MNHNS and CDR2 is SASEGT in the germline V gene. This CDR3 reads CASSPMGQGARGYTF. The CDR3 coding sequence is TGTGCCAGCAGTCCTATGGGACAGGGGGCTAGGGGCTACACCTTC.

This chain links TRBV18 with TRBJ1-6; 8 bases align to TRBD1. The CDR3 runs to 15 residues. Losses at the gene ends were 5 bases for V and 3 bases for J; bases not matched to a gene: 3. Per the germline V gene, CDR1 is KGHSH and CDR2 is LQKENI. The CDR3: CASSKQGGYNSPLHF. In DNA, the CDR3 is TGTGCCAGCTCAAAACAGGGGGGCTATAATTCACCCCTCCACTTT.

This chain uses TRBV7-2 with TRBJ2-7; 7 nucleotides match TRBD2. CDR3 length: 14 residues. V lost 5 bases, J lost 3 bases, and 7 bases stayed unmatched. In germline, CDR1 is SGHTA, CDR2 FQGNSA. CDR3 sequence: CASSLSGDLYEQYV. The CDR3 region has the DNA TGTGCCAGCAGCCTAAGCGGGGACCTCTACGAGCAGTACGTC.

The V and J genes are TRBV7-2 and TRBJ1-3; no reliable D call. This CDR3 has 15 residues. From germline, CDR1 is SGHTA and CDR2 FQGNSA. Trimming took off 1 base at V and 0 bases at J, with 7 bases between the two ends. CDR3: CASSLVHFSGNTIYF. CDR3 sequence (DNA): TGTGCCAGCAGCTTAGTTCACTTCTCTGGAAACACCATATATTTT.

The chain carries TRBV6-1 and TRBJ2-2; D gene unclear. Trimming took off 1 base at V and 2 bases at J, with 8 bases between the two ends. The CDR3 has 15 residues. The V gene's germline CDR1 is MNHNS and CDR2 SASEGT. Here the CDR3 reads CASSEGSLNTGELFF. The CDR3 bases are TGTGCCAGCAGTGAAGGGTCACTAAACACCGGGGAGCTGTTTTTT.

J is TRBJ2-1 and V is TRBV12-3 or TRBV12-4, with D uncertain. The CDR3 is 16 amino acids. Trimming pared 6 bases from V and 1 base from J, leaving 16 bases between. The CDR3 region has the DNA TGTGCCAGCAGAAAATCCGGGCGGTCGTCCTACAATGAGCAGTTCTTC. Its translation is CASRKSGRSSYNEQFF.

The table lists this clonotype with many counts. The V call is TRBV5-1, the J call TRBJ2-5; 10 positions match TRBD1. Per the germline V gene, CDR1 is SGHRS and CDR2 is YFSETQ. There are 17 residues in the CDR3. V lost 0 bases and J lost 2; bases outside the gene matches: 7. CDR3 sequence (DNA): TGCGCCAGCAGCTTGGGTTCGGGACAGGGGTTACAAGAGACCCAGTACTTC. Translating it yields CASSLGSGQGLQETQYF.

This clonotype was picked up a small number of times. This chain joins TRBV6-2 or TRBV6-3 and TRBJ2-1; D is undetermined. The CDR3 runs to 13 residues. Germline values: CDR1 MNHEY, CDR2 SVGEGT. Between the trimmed V and J ends, which lost 0 bases and 9 bases, there was a span of 9 bases. CDR3 sequence (DNA): TGTGCCAGCAGTTACTCGAGTACCGGTGAGCAGTTCTTC. It specifies CASSYSSTGEQFF.

This clonotype has a handful of counts. This chain connects TRBV12-3 or TRBV12-4 to TRBJ2-5; the D gene is possibly TRBD1 (6 bases). The ends were cut back, 6 bases at V and 4 bases at J, with 15 bases in the middle. The CDR3 has 14 residues. The CDR3 spells CASSQGSRGETQYF. CDR3 DNA: TGTGCCAGCAGCCAGGGGAGTCGGGGAGAGACCCAGTACTTC.

In its sample, this clonotype is medium-sized (0.01 to 0.1%). J is TRBJ2-3 and V is TRBV20-1; D perhaps matches TRBD1 (5 bases). The V gene's germline CDR1 is DFQATT and CDR2 SNEGSKA (reference sequence). Trimming pared 0 bases from V and 1 base from J, leaving 11 bases between. The length of the CDR3 is 15 residues. CDR3 DNA sequence: TGCAGTGCTAGAGACCCAGGGTTACGCACAGATACGCAGTATTTT. Translation gives CSARDPGLRTDTQYF.

This clonotype was counted between two and nine times. The chain uses TRBV4-1 and TRBJ2-7; 7 nucleotides line up with TRBD1. This CDR3 is built from 13 residues. The junction had 2 bases not matched to a gene; V was cut back by 2 bases and J by 4 bases. The germline V gene has CDR1 MGHRA and CDR2 YSYEKL. The CDR3 spells CASSQRGRYEQYF. CDR3 DNA: TGCGCCAGCAGCCAAAGGGGGCGATACGAGCAGTACTTC.

There are many counts of this clonotype. This sequence joins TRBV11-2 and TRBJ1-6, with D uncertain. CDR1 and CDR2 from the germline V gene are SGHAT and FQNNGV. This CDR3 has 13 amino acids. The germline V and J ends were trimmed by 0 bases and 7 bases, with 4 bases remaining between them. The CDR3: CASSLDQNSPLHF. Here the CDR3 DNA reads TGTGCCAGCAGCTTAGATCAGAATTCACCCCTCCACTTT.